The present T cell receptor (beta chain) was sequenced within a study of blood T cell repertoires in COVID-19. Whole-study context: T cells, B-cell-depleted T cells, or PBMCs supplied cDNA or gDNA.

Residents of approximately 25 US areas, aged roughly 18 to 89 years, made up the participants. Assignments of participants to cohorts depended upon their own reported clinical history. The authors' processing: Estimated nucleated cell counts came from reference gene primer amplification. TCRdb's copy holds only in-frame clones and misses some; the assay was immunoSEQ multiplex PCR. V and J calls and clone size are copied from that table; D and trimming were computed from the DNA. The sample holds about 250,000 clones, 87% seen once. The ends lost 3 bases at V and 5 bases at J; junction bases unmatched: 4. Germline CDR1 is LNHNV and CDR2 is YYDKDF (reference sequence). The CDR3 contains 14 residues.

The chain combines TRBV15 with TRBJ2-5, with 9 bases fitting TRBD1. The TCR sequence derives from a woman under 40 with acute COVID-19. Sequencing used PBMCs or T cells enriched from blood (not recorded which). Written as DNA, the CDR3 is TGTGCCACCAGCAGGGACAGGGGTGCTGAGACCCAGTACTTC. Translated: CATSRDRGAETQYF.